This TCR beta chain was recorded in a study of T cells in Graves' hyperthyroidism and ophthalmopathy. This clonotype was recorded at least ten times. Regions amplified from RNA transcripts were the TCR beta CDR3 regions. Carried out on the TCR CDR3, a first-round RT-PCR used the HTBI primer set. A single record per CDR3 protein comes from TCRdb applying MiXCR to the multiplex PCR reads. The sample lists about 620,000 distinct CDR3 sequences; around 16% were seen once. V lost 5 bases, J lost 10 bases, and 16 bases lay in between. The CDR3 totals 13 residues. Germline CDR1 SGHRS, CDR2 YFSETQ. The receptor comes from a woman younger than 45 with Graves' hyperthyroidism. The chain carries TRBV5-1 and TRBJ2-1, with a tentative D call TRBD2 (5 bases). Sequences were obtained from blood. The CDR3 nucleotides read TGCGCCAGCAGGTCCTGGCGGGCCAACGAGCAGTTCTTC. It encodes CASRSWRANEQFF.